This TCR beta chain was documented in a study of identical twins. The CDR3 runs 16 residues. The germline CDR1 and CDR2 sequences are LGHDT and YNNKEL (reference sequence). J lost 8 bases, V lost 3 bases, and 9 bases had no gene match. This clonotype has only a few counts. Its cognate antigen is unknown. One entry per CDR3 protein results from TCRdb running MiXCR on the 5' RACE reads. The sample has a few hundred thousand distinct CDR3 sequences, 9.5% to 15% seen once. The study's findings and limits: Conclusions came from cross-sectional statistical analysis, not from following the same donors. Reduced insertions were recorded for abundant cord blood beta clonotypes, with no such pattern in memory repertoires.

This same sample was also part of a study on yellow fever vaccine responses in identical twins. That paper states: Vaccine-induced T cell responses in twins were reportedly observed to appear partly convergent, partly personalized.

Sequenced material: memory (CD45RO+) T cells sorted from blood. The J gene is TRBJ2-1, the V gene TRBV3-1; 11 nucleotides match TRBD1. The sequence derives from a woman aged 18-35 years in good health. DNA for the CDR3: TGTGCCAGCAGCCATACCAGGGACAGGGGGATCGATGAGCAGTTCTTC. Translating it yields CASSHTRDRGIDEQFF.